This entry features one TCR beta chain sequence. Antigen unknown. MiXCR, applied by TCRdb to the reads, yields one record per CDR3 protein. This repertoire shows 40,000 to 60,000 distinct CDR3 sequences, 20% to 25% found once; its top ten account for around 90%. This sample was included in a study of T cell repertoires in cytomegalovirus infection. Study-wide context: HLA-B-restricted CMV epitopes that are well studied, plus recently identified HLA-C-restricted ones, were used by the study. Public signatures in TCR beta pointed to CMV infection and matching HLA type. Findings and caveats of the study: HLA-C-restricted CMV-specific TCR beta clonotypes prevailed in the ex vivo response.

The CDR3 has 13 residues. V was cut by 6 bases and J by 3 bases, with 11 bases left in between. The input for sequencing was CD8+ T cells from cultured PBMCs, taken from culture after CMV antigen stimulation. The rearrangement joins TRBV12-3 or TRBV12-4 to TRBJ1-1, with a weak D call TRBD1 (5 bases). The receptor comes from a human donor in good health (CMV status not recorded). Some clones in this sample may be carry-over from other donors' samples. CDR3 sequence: CASRTGAYTEAFF. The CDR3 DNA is TGTGCCAGCAGAACCGGGGCGTACACTGAAGCTTTCTTT.